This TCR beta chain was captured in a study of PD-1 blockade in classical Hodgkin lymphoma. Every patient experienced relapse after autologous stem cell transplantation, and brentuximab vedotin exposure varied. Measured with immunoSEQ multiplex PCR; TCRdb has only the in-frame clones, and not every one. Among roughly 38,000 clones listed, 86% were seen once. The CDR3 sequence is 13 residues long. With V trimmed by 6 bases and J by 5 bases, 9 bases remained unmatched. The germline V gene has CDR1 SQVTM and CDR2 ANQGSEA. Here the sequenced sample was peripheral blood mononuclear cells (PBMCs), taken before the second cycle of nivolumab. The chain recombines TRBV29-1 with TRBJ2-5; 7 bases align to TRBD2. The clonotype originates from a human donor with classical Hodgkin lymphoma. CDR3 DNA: TGCAGCGTGAAGGGCGGGAGCCTGGAGACCCAGTACTTC. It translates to CSVKGGSLETQYF.